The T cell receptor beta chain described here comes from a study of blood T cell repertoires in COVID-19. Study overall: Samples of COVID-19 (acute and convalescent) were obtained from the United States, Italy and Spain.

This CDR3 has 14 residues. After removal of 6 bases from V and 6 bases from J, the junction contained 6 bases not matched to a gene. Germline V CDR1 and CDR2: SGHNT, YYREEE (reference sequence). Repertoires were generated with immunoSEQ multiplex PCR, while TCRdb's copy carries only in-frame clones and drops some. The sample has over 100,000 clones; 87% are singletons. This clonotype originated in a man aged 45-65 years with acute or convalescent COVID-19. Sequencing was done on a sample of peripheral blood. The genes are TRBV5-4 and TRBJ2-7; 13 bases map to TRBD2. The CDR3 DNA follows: TGTGCCAGCACCACTAGCGGGAGGGCCTGCGAGCAGTACTTC. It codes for CASTTSGRACEQYF. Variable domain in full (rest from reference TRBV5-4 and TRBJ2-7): ETGVTQSPTHLIKTRGQQVTLRCSSQSGHNTVSWYQQALGQGPQFIFQYYREEENGRGNFPPRFSGLQFPNYSSELNVNALELDDSALYLCASTTSGRACEQYFGPGTRLTVT.